These 29 T cell receptor beta chains were sequenced from one sample in a study of blood T cell repertoires in COVID-19 (dated by TCRdb to the early 2020s). The library was built by means of the immunoSEQ multiplex PCR assay. TCRdb provides this immuneACCESS table in a form limited to in-frame rearrangements. Some clones are lacking; in checked studies, under half of them reflect an unresolved V gene, and why the rest are absent is not known. For this sample there are about 240,000 clones; around 90% appear just once. 7.2% of the sample is in the top ten clones. The sample taken for sequencing was peripheral blood. The receptors come from a man aged 60 to 69 who had recovered from COVID-19.

The CDR3 loop reads CAWSTGPWDTQYF. The CDR3 DNA is TGTGCCTGGAGTACTGGGCCGTGGGATACGCAGTATTTT. The chain recombines TRBV30 with TRBJ2-3, with no clear D. The length of the CDR3 is 13 residues. Per the germline V gene, CDR1 is GTSNPN and CDR2 is SVGIG (reference sequence). V gave up 2 bases and J gave up 6 bases, with 12 bases separating them.

This rearrangement joins TRBV20-1 to TRBJ1-2; TRBD1 might be the D (6 bases). CDR1 is DFQATT, CDR2 SNEGSKA, per germline (reference sequence). With 5 bases removed from V and 6 bases from J, the gap between germline ends came to 10 bases. The CDR3 runs to 11 residues. CDR3 region: CSAWTDDGYTF. CDR3 sequence (DNA): TGCAGTGCTTGGACAGACGATGGCTACACCTTC.

This chain links TRBV5-1 with TRBJ1-1; perhaps TRBD1 as D (5 bases). Looked up from germline, CDR1 is SGHRS and CDR2 is YFSETQ. Trimming pared 1 base from V and 4 bases from J, leaving 11 bases between. This CDR3 has 14 residues. The CDR3 loop reads CASSLSGITTEAFF. Written as DNA, the CDR3 is TGCGCCAGCAGCTTGTCAGGGATTACCACTGAAGCTTTCTTT.

J is TRBJ2-5 and V is TRBV7-9, with TRBD1 matching over 10 bases. V was clipped by 1 base and J by 5 bases; unmatched bases: 7. Germline CDR1 and CDR2: SEHNR and FQNEAQ (reference sequence). CDR3 length: 16 amino acids. The CDR3 protein is CASSLGGTGATETQYF. DNA for the CDR3: TGTGCCAGCAGCTTAGGAGGGACAGGGGCCACGGAGACCCAGTACTTC. Full variable domain (rest looked up from reference TRBV7-9 and TRBJ2-5): DTGVSQNPRHKITKRGQNVTFRCDPISEHNRLYWYRQTLGQGPEFLTYFQNEAQLEKSRLLSDRFSAERPKGSFSTLEIQRTEQGDSAMYLCASSLGGTGATETQYFGPGTRLLVL.

V gene TRBV9 combines with J gene TRBJ2-1; 8 positions match TRBD1. V shed 4 bases and J 7 bases; nucleotides not matched to a gene: 7. CDR3 size: 14 residues. Germline lookup yields CDR1 SGDLS and CDR2 YYNGEE. CDR3 amino acids: CASSSRDRSNEQFF. The DNA of the CDR3 is TGTGCCAGCAGCTCCCGGGACAGGTCGAATGAGCAGTTCTTC.

The sample holds a few counts of this clone. The chain employs TRBV24-1 and TRBJ1-4; 8 bases agree with TRBD1. The ends lost 7 bases at V and 5 bases at J; junction bases unmatched: 5. CDR3 length equals 14 residues. Germline CDR1 reads KGHDR; CDR2 reads SFDVKD. In DNA form, the CDR3 reads TGTGCCACCAGCAGGACAGGGAAAAATGAAAAACTGTTTTTT. Its protein is CATSRTGKNEKLFF.

This chain links TRBV19 with TRBJ1-3, with TRBD1 matching 9 bases. CDR1 and CDR2 (germline): LNHDA, SQIVND (reference sequence). This CDR3 is 14 amino acids long. J lost 2 bases, V lost 10 bases, and 6 bases had no gene match. In DNA form, the CDR3 reads TGTGCCACAAAAGGACAGGGGCCTGGAAACACCATATATTTT. It translates to CATKGQGPGNTIYF.

The rearrangement joins TRBV6-2 or TRBV6-3 to TRBJ2-3, with a possible D match to TRBD2 (5 bases). The V and J ends lost 2 bases and 2 bases respectively, with 17 bases between them. Germline V gene data show CDR1 as MNHEY and CDR2 as SVGEGT. The CDR3 spans 17 residues. The CDR3 protein is CASSYRTGPGITDTQYF. In DNA, the CDR3 is TGTGCCAGCAGTTACAGGACGGGCCCGGGGATCACAGATACGCAGTATTTT.

This chain joins TRBV6-5 and TRBJ2-7, with D unresolved. V lost 5 bases, J lost 3 bases, and 14 bases lay in between. The germline V gene has CDR1 MNHEY and CDR2 SVGAGI. The CDR3 is 14 residues long. CDR3 amino acids: CASSRSPTGYEQYF. CDR3 bases: TGTGCCAGCAGTCGCAGCCCGACGGGCTACGAGCAGTACTTC.

This chain links TRBV5-1 with TRBJ2-7; TRBD2 matches at 11 bases. With V trimmed by 4 bases and J by 3 bases, 9 bases remained unmatched. This CDR3 has 16 amino acids. Per germline, CDR1 SGHRS and CDR2 YFSETQ. Here the CDR3 DNA reads TGCGCCAGCAGCCCGGCACCTAGCGGGGGGAGCTACGAGCAGTACGTC. Encoded protein: CASSPAPSGGSYEQYV.

The chain combines TRBV21-1 with TRBJ2-7; the table gives TRBD2 as D, unverified against the DNA. TRBV21-1 constitutes a pseudogene. The length of the CDR3 is 16 residues. Written as DNA, the CDR3 is TGTGCCAGCAGCACATGGACTAGCGGGGCCTCGGGCGAGCAGTACTTC. Amino acids: CASSTWTSGASGEQYF.

V is TRBV11-2 and J is TRBJ2-1, with TRBD1 as a possible D gene (6 bases). In germline, CDR1 is SGHAT, CDR2 FQNNGV. The V end lost 1 base, the J end lost 2 bases, and 18 bases lay between the germline ends. There are 18 residues in the CDR3. The CDR3 nucleotides are TGTGCCAGCAGCTTAGGGGGGCGCCATACCCTGGCCTACAATGAGCAGTTCTTC. It yields the protein CASSLGGRHTLAYNEQFF.

This clone was detected only a few times. Because it lacks the conserved phenylalanine or tryptophan at the end, this CDR3 is likely a read error. The limits of the CDR3 on the DNA are not certain, so only TCRdb's listed CDR3 is given. This chain uses TRBV5-6 with TRBJ1-6. The CDR3 length is 11 residues, termini included. The germline CDR1 and CDR2 sequences are SGHDT and YYEEEE. The CDR3: CASSRSGLWAL.

V usage is TRBV10-3 and J usage is TRBJ1-4; D remains ambiguous. The CDR3 runs to 16 residues. V lost 6 bases, J lost 5 bases, and 19 bases lay in between. The germline V gene has CDR1 ENHRY and CDR2 SYGVKD. Here the CDR3 DNA reads TGTGCCATCAGCCGAGCGGAGGAACCCGGGAATGAAAAACTGTTTTTT. It encodes CAISRAEEPGNEKLFF.

V usage is TRBV29-1 and J usage is TRBJ1-1; 7 bases agree with TRBD1. The germline V gene has CDR1 SQVTM and CDR2 ANQGSEA. The CDR3 covers 14 residues. J was trimmed by 2 bases and V by 6 bases; bases with no gene match: 9. CDR3 in DNA: TGCAGCGTCCATGCAGCAGGGGGAAACACTGAAGCTTTCTTT. This translates into CSVHAAGGNTEAFF.

This clone came up a few times. The rearrangement links TRBV7-8 to TRBJ1-1, with D possibly TRBD1 on 5 matching bases. Germline CDR1 and CDR2: SGHVS and FQNEAQ. The CDR3 is 14 amino acids. The ends were cut back, 5 bases at V and 2 bases at J, with 12 bases in the middle. DNA of the CDR3: TGTGCCAGCAGCATACAGACAGTTAACACTGAAGCTTTCTTT. It codes for CASSIQTVNTEAFF. The full variable domain, rest sourced from reference TRBV7-8 and TRBJ1-1, is GAGVSQSPRYKVAKRGQDVALRCDPISGHVSLFWYQQALGQGPEFLTYFQNEAQLDKSGLPSDRFFAERPEGSVSTLKIQRTQQEDSAVYLCASSIQTVNTEAFFGQGTRLTVV.

The chain couples TRBV7-6 to TRBJ2-3; D ambiguous. Trimming shortened V by 5 bases and J by 5 bases, and 8 bases separated the two germline ends. Looked up from germline, CDR1 is SGHVS and CDR2 is FNYEAQ. This CDR3 has 12 residues. Written as DNA, the CDR3 is TGTGCCAGCAGCCCGCGGAGAGATACGCAGTATTTT. This gives the protein CASSPRRDTQYF.

Ten or more counts support this clone. The rearrangement uses TRBV28 and TRBJ1-1; TRBD1 agrees at 10 bases. This CDR3 has 15 residues. Germline V lookup: CDR1 MDHEN, CDR2 SYDVKM. Germline trimming cut 10 bases from V and 1 base from J; bases unmatched to any gene: 9. CDR3 bases: TGTGCCACCCGGGACAGGGGCGGAGGGAACACTGAAGCTTTCTTT. Protein: CATRDRGGGNTEAFF.

The V and J genes are TRBV14 and TRBJ1-1; TRBD1 agrees at 9 bases. V lost 4 bases to trimming and J lost 1 base; unmatched junction nucleotides: 10. This CDR3 comprises 17 residues. The germline V gene encodes CDR1 SGHDN and CDR2 FVKESK. The chain's CDR3 is CASSPIPGQGSNTEAFF. The CDR3 DNA follows: TGTGCCAGCAGCCCGATACCGGGACAGGGCTCGAACACTGAAGCTTTCTTT. Looking up the rest from reference TRBV14 and TRBJ1-1 gives the full variable domain: EAGVTQFPSHSVIEKGQTVTLRCDPISGHDNLYWYRRVMGKEIKFLLHFVKESKQDESGMPNNRFLAERTGGTYSTLKVQPAELEDSGVYFCASSPIPGQGSNTEAFFGQGTRLTVV.

A remark on this clone: The sample carries other DNA sequences with the same CDR3. This chain links TRBV19 with TRBJ1-5; D is possibly TRBD1 (6 bases). The germline V and J ends were trimmed by 3 bases and 6 bases, with 12 bases remaining between them. The germline V gene encodes CDR1 LNHDA and CDR2 SQIVND (reference sequence). CDR3 length: 14 amino acids. CDR3 amino acids: CASSIRQGSQPQHF. The CDR3 DNA follows: TGTGCCAGTAGTATCCGCCAGGGGAGTCAGCCCCAGCATTTT.

The V call is TRBV27, the J call TRBJ2-7; maybe TRBD1 (6 bases). V was trimmed by 2 bases and J by 6 bases, leaving 11 bases between them. The CDR3 consists of 13 residues. Germline V gene data show CDR1 as MNHEY and CDR2 as SMNVEV (reference sequence). The CDR3 here is CASSLRPQGEQYF. Here the CDR3 DNA reads TGTGCCAGCAGTTTAAGGCCACAGGGCGAGCAGTACTTC.

The rearrangement uses TRBV11-2 and TRBJ2-3, with D maybe TRBD1 (6 bases). This CDR3 has 17 residues. Germline CDR1 and CDR2: SGHAT and FQNNGV. V lost 2 bases to trimming and J lost 4 bases, with 19 bases between them. The CDR3 spells CASSLNQGTLSPDTQYF. In DNA, the CDR3 is TGTGCCAGCAGCTTAAATCAGGGGACCCTTTCCCCAGATACGCAGTATTTT.

The rearrangement links TRBV5-6 to TRBJ1-2, with TRBD1 matching 9 bases. The trim removed 2 bases at V and 5 bases at J, leaving 10 bases unmatched. CDR1 and CDR2 from the germline V gene are SGHDT and YYEEEE. The CDR3 totals 16 residues. CDR3 DNA: TGTGCCAGCAGCTTTGGGGACAGGGCCTCCCCTTATGGCTACACCTTC. This sequence encodes CASSFGDRASPYGYTF.

This chain connects TRBV7-9 to TRBJ2-5; perhaps TRBD1 as D (6 bases). Germline lookup yields CDR1 SEHNR and CDR2 FQNEAQ (reference sequence). Trimming pared 6 bases from V and 2 bases from J, leaving 16 bases between. The CDR3 covers 15 residues. The CDR3 reads CASSPGQYPQETQYF. The CDR3 DNA reads as TGTGCCAGCAGTCCCGGACAGTATCCTCAAGAGACCCAGTACTTC.

The V call is TRBV18, the J call TRBJ1-3; the D is unclear. V was pared by 3 bases and J by 0 bases, with 12 bases between. This CDR3 has 16 residues. Germline V gives CDR1 KGHSH, CDR2 LQKENI. The CDR3 region is CASSPYEGSSGNTIYF. Here the CDR3 DNA reads TGTGCCAGCTCACCCTATGAGGGCTCCTCTGGAAACACCATATATTTT.

The chain links TRBV5-1 to TRBJ2-7; 9 nucleotides agree with TRBD1. Germline V gives CDR1 SGHRS, CDR2 YFSETQ. The CDR3 is made up of 15 amino acids. V shed 1 base, J shed 3 bases, and the junction held 5 bases outside the gene matches. The CDR3 spells CASSLPDRGIYEQYF. In DNA form, the CDR3 reads TGCGCCAGCAGCTTGCCGGACAGGGGAATCTACGAGCAGTACTTC.

This chain uses TRBV3-1 (or the pseudogene TRBV3-2) with TRBJ2-3; maybe TRBD2 (5 bases). Germline CDR1 is LGHDT and CDR2 is YNNKEL (reference sequence). V lost 4 bases and J 2 bases, leaving 13 bases between the germline ends. The CDR3 consists of 15 residues. The CDR3 is CASSPGLDNTDTQYF. The CDR3 nucleotides are TGTGCCAGCAGCCCTGGACTCGATAACACAGATACGCAGTATTTT.

The rearrangement joins TRBV5-8 to TRBJ1-1; no definite D call. The CDR3 is 13 residues long. The V and J ends lost 0 bases and 8 bases respectively, with 11 bases between them. The germline gives CDR1 SGHTS, CDR2 YDEGEE. CDR3 coding DNA: TGTGCCAGCAGCTTGGAGTGGACTGGAGAAGCTTTCTTT. Translating it yields CASSLEWTGEAFF.

The gene calls are TRBV14 and TRBJ2-3, with TRBD2 matching over 7 bases. V shed 4 bases, J shed 1 base, and the junction held 8 bases outside the gene matches. The germline V gene encodes CDR1 SGHDN and CDR2 FVKESK. CDR3 length: 16 amino acids. The CDR3 here is CASSPRSGARTDTQYF. Written as DNA, the CDR3 is TGTGCCAGCAGCCCCCGCAGCGGGGCCCGCACAGATACGCAGTATTTT.